This T cell receptor (beta chain) appears in the sequencing data of a study of shared clonotypes between healthy human individuals. Study-level points and caveats: Owing to a small donor count, the genetic and exposure-history diversity represented was limited.

Details on this clone: No antigen is known for it.

Trimming stripped 1 base from V and 0 bases from J, with 13 bases between. Germline V gene data show CDR1 as MDHEN and CDR2 as SYDVKM. This CDR3 is 17 amino acids long. Everyone who donated was a Caucasian adult who lived in Nashville, Tennessee. Deep-level settings were used for running the assay. Authors' data handling: ImmunoSEQ gave junction-only sequences without quality scores, so filtering differed. Data came from immunoSEQ multiplex PCR; TCRdb stores just in-frame clones and leaves some out. Clone size and the V and J calls come from that table; the DNA yielded D and trimming. The sample consists of some 1,400,000 clones, roughly 96% of them appearing once.

This sequence originates from a man under 40 in good health. The sequencing sample was made of naive CD4+ T cells sorted from blood. Subset given: CD45RA+ positively selected. This chain connects TRBV28 to TRBJ1-5; a weak D match, TRBD1 (5 bases). The CDR3 DNA sequence: TGTGCCAGCAGTTTATTCCGCGGGGGGGGTAGCAATCAGCCCCAGCATTTT. Residues: CASSLFRGGGSNQPQHF.